This TCR beta chain is drawn from a study of cytomegalovirus exposure and HLA in healthy donors. Study-level findings and limits: The study carried out a later analysis of TCR beta sequences. It associated some 17,000 of them with specific HLA alleles at a false discovery rate of 0.05. A few CMV-associated chains were confirmed in vitro to be specific for CMV antigens.

Both 60 Vbeta primers and 13 Jbeta primers went into the PCR. The table came from immunoSEQ multiplex PCR; TCRdb's copy has only in-frame clones and leaves some out. The repertoire consists of around 130,000 clones, with 80% occurring once and the leading ten covering 2% to 2.5%. V shed 4 bases and J shed 5 bases, with 5 bases lying between them. There are 10 residues in the CDR3. CDR1 and CDR2 (germline): DFQATT, SNEGSKA (reference sequence). Remarks on this clone: Its specificity is unknown.

The sequenced material came from PBMCs. The TCR originated in a young man in good health and CMV-seronegative. The chain links TRBV20-1 to TRBJ2-5; D uncertain. Written as DNA, the CDR3 is TGCAGTGCTACCTTCGAGACCCAGTACTTC. This codes for CSATFETQYF.